These 29 T cell receptor beta chains were sequenced from one sample in a study of T cells and Merkel cell carcinoma outcomes. The data were produced by immunoSEQ multiplex PCR, yet TCRdb's version contains in-frame clones alone and is incomplete. The sample contains thousands of clones, 80% to 85% of which appear only once. The sequenced sample consisted of tumor tissue from Merkel cell carcinoma. These receptors came from a human donor with Merkel cell carcinoma.

V is TRBV18 and J is TRBJ2-2; TRBD1 matches at 11 bases. The CDR3 is 15 residues long. Germline trimming cut 6 bases from V and 4 bases from J; bases unmatched to any gene: 4. The germline V gene encodes CDR1 KGHSH and CDR2 LQKENI. The CDR3 DNA reads as TGTGCCAGCTCGTCCGGACAGGGGGCCACCGGGGAGCTGTTTTTT. Translating gives CASSSGQGATGELFF.

The chain employs TRBV7-9 and TRBJ2-2, with D maybe TRBD2 (6 bases). The V end lost 5 bases, the J end lost 1 base, and 14 bases lay between the germline ends. Germline V gene lookup returns CDR1 SEHNR and CDR2 FQNEAQ (reference sequence). The CDR3 covers 16 residues. The CDR3 region has the DNA TGTGCCAGCAGCCCGGTGGAGGGGATGAACACCGGGGAGCTGTTTTTT. Translation: CASSPVEGMNTGELFF.

The chain joins TRBV5-1 to TRBJ2-5; 7 bases match TRBD1. Trimming removed 7 bases from V and 1 base from J; junction bases left unmatched: 13. The V gene's germline CDR1 is SGHRS and CDR2 YFSETQ. CDR3 length: 16 amino acids. The CDR3 loop is CASENLPTGSQETQYF. As DNA, the CDR3 is TGCGCCAGCGAAAATCTGCCGACAGGGTCCCAAGAGACCCAGTACTTC.

The chain has TRBV6-6 and TRBJ2-5; TRBD2 matches 16 bases. From germline, CDR1 is MNHNY and CDR2 SVGAGI (reference sequence). V lost 0 bases to trimming and J lost 14 bases; unmatched junction nucleotides: 9. The CDR3 sequence is 16 residues long. The CDR3 loop is CASSYSGLAGGGRGYF. DNA for the CDR3: TGTGCCAGCAGTTACTCGGGACTAGCGGGGGGGGGTAGGGGTTACTTC.

V usage is TRBV6-1 and J usage is TRBJ2-7; 8 positions match TRBD1. CDR1 is MNHNS, CDR2 SASEGT, per germline. There are 13 residues in the CDR3. After removal of 7 bases from V and 3 bases from J, the junction contained 5 bases not matched to a gene. The CDR3: CASNIDRGYEQYF. As DNA, the CDR3 is TGTGCCAGCAATATAGACAGGGGCTACGAGCAGTACTTC.

This clone has a handful of counts. V usage is TRBV6-4 and J usage is TRBJ2-7, with D possibly being TRBD1 (6 bases). Germline CDR1 reads MRHNA; CDR2 reads SNTAGT. This CDR3 spans 15 amino acids. V was clipped by 6 bases and J by 3 bases, with 18 bases between them. In DNA form, the CDR3 reads TGTGCCAGCAGCCGTCCCCCAGGGGATGGCTACGAGCAGTACTTC. Encoded protein: CASSRPPGDGYEQYF.

This chain joins TRBV2 and TRBJ1-5, with 9 bases lining up with TRBD1. Germline CDR1 is SNHLY and CDR2 is FYNNEI. This CDR3 is 14 amino acids long. Trimming at V came to 4 bases and at J to 5 bases, leaving 3 bases not matched to a gene. Written as DNA, the CDR3 is TGTGCCAGCAGTGGTGGGGACAGGGATCAGCCCCAGCATTTT. This encodes CASSGGDRDQPQHF.

This clone was detected once. V and J are TRBV5-1 and TRBJ1-6, with TRBD1 as a possible D gene (5 bases). The CDR3 length is 15 residues. Trimming took off 4 bases at V and 0 bases at J, with 8 bases between the two ends. CDR1 is SGHRS and CDR2 is YFSETQ in the germline V gene. This CDR3 reads CASSTDSSYNSPLHF. CDR3 coding DNA: TGCGCCAGCAGCACCGACAGCTCCTATAATTCACCCCTCCACTTT.

As concerns this clone: The same CDR3 also results from other DNA sequences found in this sample. The chain recombines TRBV18 with TRBJ2-3; no definite D call. The CDR3 is 13 residues long. From germline, CDR1 is KGHSH and CDR2 LQKENI. The V end lost 3 bases, the J end lost 0 bases, and 4 bases lay between the germline ends. For the CDR3, the DNA is TGTGCCAGCTCACCTCCAAGCACAGATACGCAGTATTTT. Translation gives CASSPPSTDTQYF.

This clone has just a few counts. The V call is TRBV11-2, the J call TRBJ2-1, with 8 bases matching TRBD2. The CDR3 covers 15 residues. After removal of 3 bases from V and 4 bases from J, the junction contained 5 bases not matched to a gene. Looked up from germline, CDR1 is SGHAT and CDR2 is FQNNGV. CDR3 bases: TGTGCCAGCAGCTTGCTAGCGGGTGAATACAATGAGCAGTTCTTC. Its protein product is CASSLLAGEYNEQFF. The full variable domain, with the rest looked up from reference TRBV11-2 and TRBJ2-1, is EAGVAQSPRYKIIEKRQSVAFWCNPISGHATLYWYQQILGQGPKLLIQFQNNGVVDDSQLPKDRFSAERLKGVDSTLKIQPAKLEDSAVYLCASSLLAGEYNEQFFGPGTRLTVL.

The chain has TRBV18 and TRBJ1-3; D is unresolved. CDR1 is KGHSH and CDR2 is LQKENI in the germline V gene. This CDR3 is 15 amino acids long. V shed 1 base and J shed 1 base, with 8 bases lying between them. CDR3 DNA sequence: TGTGCCAGCTCACCACTCGAAGGTTCTGGAAACACCATATATTTT. Its translation: CASSPLEGSGNTIYF. The whole variable domain, filled in from reference TRBV18 and TRBJ1-3, reads NAGVMQNPRHLVRRRGQEARLRCSPMKGHSHVYWYRQLPEEGLKFMVYLQKENIIDESGMPKERFSAEFPKEGPSILRIQQVVRGDSAAYFCASSPLEGSGNTIYFGEGSWLTVV.

V and J are TRBV20-1 and TRBJ1-1; D call uncertain. The CDR3 sequence is 11 residues long. V lost 6 bases and J lost 1, with 6 bases in between. CDR1 and CDR2 from the germline V gene are DFQATT and SNEGSKA (reference sequence). This CDR3 is CSASENTEAFF. In DNA form, the CDR3 reads TGCAGTGCGTCAGAGAACACTGAAGCTTTCTTT.

The chain employs TRBV10-2 and TRBJ2-1; D remains unclear. CDR1 and CDR2 from the germline V gene are WSHSY and SAAADI. Deletions cut 6 bases from V and 3 bases from J, with 3 bases between. The CDR3 is 11 residues long. CDR3 protein: CASRSYNEQFF. The DNA for the CDR3 is TGCGCCAGCAGGAGCTACAATGAGCAGTTCTTC.

The chain recombines TRBV19 with TRBJ2-3, with D perhaps being TRBD1 or TRBD2 (5 bases each). Looked up from germline, CDR1 is LNHDA and CDR2 is SQIVND (reference sequence). V lost 3 bases, J lost 1 base, and 8 bases lay in between. This CDR3 has 14 amino acids. CDR3 loop: CASSMGDGTDTQYF. The CDR3 coding sequence is TGTGCCAGTAGTATGGGGGACGGCACAGATACGCAGTATTTT.

V gene TRBV5-6 combines with J gene TRBJ1-2; 8 positions agree with TRBD1. V lost 2 bases, J lost 5 bases, and 5 bases stayed unmatched. This CDR3 contains 14 residues. From germline, CDR1 is SGHDT and CDR2 YYEEEE. For the CDR3, the DNA is TGTGCCAGCAGCTTCTCAGGGGGCGTATATGGCTACACCTTC. This gives the protein CASSFSGGVYGYTF.

The rearrangement links TRBV27 to TRBJ2-3; tentatively, D is TRBD1 (5 bases). Germline CDR1 and CDR2: MNHEY and SMNVEV (reference sequence). The CDR3 is 14 amino acids. The V end lost 2 bases, the J end lost 5 bases, and 11 bases lay between the germline ends. The CDR3 sequence: CASSLRGGVDTQYF. DNA of the CDR3: TGTGCCAGCAGTTTAAGGGGTGGGGTAGATACGCAGTATTTT.

A remark on this clone: This sample includes further DNA sequences coding for the same CDR3. The chain combines TRBV18 with TRBJ2-5, with D uncertain. Germline CDR1 reads KGHSH; CDR2 reads LQKENI. Trimming cost V 2 bases and J 4 bases, with 2 bases left between them. The CDR3 sequence is 11 residues long. The DNA of the CDR3 is TGTGCCAGCTCACCAGGAGAGACCCAGTACTTC. Residues: CASSPGETQYF.

The gene calls are TRBV7-9 and TRBJ1-1; possible D gene TRBD1, 6 bases. Trimming took off 4 bases at V and 3 bases at J, with 12 bases between the two ends. In germline, CDR1 is SEHNR, CDR2 FQNEAQ (reference sequence). There are 14 residues in the CDR3. The CDR3 loop is CASSSQGSDTEAFF. The CDR3, as DNA: TGTGCCAGCAGCTCCCAGGGGAGCGACACTGAAGCTTTCTTT.

This clone was counted a single time. V and J are TRBV5-1 and TRBJ2-3; TRBD2 matches at 7 bases. The junction had 4 bases not matched to a gene; V was cut back by 0 bases and J by 0 bases. Looked up from germline, CDR1 is SGHRS and CDR2 is YFSETQ. This CDR3 is 16 amino acids long. CDR3 residues: CASSLAGGGSTDTQYF. The DNA for the CDR3 is TGCGCCAGCAGCTTGGCCGGCGGGGGTAGCACAGATACGCAGTATTTT.

This clone occurred a few times. This chain uses TRBV7-2 with TRBJ1-1, with 9 bases fitting TRBD1. Germline V gene lookup returns CDR1 SGHTA and CDR2 FQGNSA. The CDR3 extends over 15 amino acids. Trimming took 4 bases from V and 5 from J; bases not matched to a gene: 8. This CDR3 reads CASSSRWDRETEAFF. The CDR3 DNA follows: TGTGCCAGCAGCTCCAGATGGGACAGGGAAACTGAAGCTTTCTTT.

The chain's CDR3 is CASIRDRGRQPQHF. DNA of the CDR3: TGTGCCAGCATTCGGGACAGGGGGCGTCAGCCCCAGCATTTT. The V call is TRBV28, the J call TRBJ1-5; 12 positions agree with TRBD1. Germline loops: CDR1 MDHEN, CDR2 SYDVKM. The length of the CDR3 is 14 residues. Trimming at V came to 7 bases and at J to 6 bases, leaving 4 bases not matched to a gene.

The chain recombines TRBV27 with TRBJ1-2; D gene uncertain. Germline V gives CDR1 MNHEY, CDR2 SMNVEV (reference sequence). V shed 2 bases and J shed 8 bases, with 18 bases lying between them. CDR3 length: 15 amino acids. The DNA of the CDR3 is TGTGCCAGCAGTTTAAGCCCGGCCCCCGGAATGGGCTACACCTTC. Protein product: CASSLSPAPGMGYTF.

The chain combines TRBV5-4 with TRBJ2-3; D is possibly TRBD1 or TRBD2 (5 bases each). Germline lookup yields CDR1 SGHNT and CDR2 YYREEE (reference sequence). This CDR3 is 16 amino acids long. The ends were cut back, 0 bases at V and 5 bases at J, with 16 bases in the middle. The CDR3 loop is CASSLGALGEKDTQYF. In DNA, the CDR3 is TGTGCCAGCAGCTTGGGGGCCCTGGGGGAGAAAGATACGCAGTATTTT.

The chain couples TRBV6-1 to TRBJ2-4; D is possibly TRBD2 (6 bases). The CDR3 is 15 residues long. Germline V gene lookup returns CDR1 MNHNS and CDR2 SASEGT. The V and J ends lost 6 bases and 2 bases respectively, with 14 bases between them. The DNA for the CDR3 is TGTGCCAGCAGGGACTATGTGGGGCCCAAAAACATTCAGTACTTC. It is translated as CASRDYVGPKNIQYF.

The CDR3 reads CASSPPGRAAYF. Here the CDR3 DNA reads TGTGCCAGCTCACCACCGGGAAGGGCGGCGTACTTC. This chain connects TRBV18 to TRBJ2-7; D is unresolved. The CDR3 has 12 amino acids. Germline CDR1 reads KGHSH; CDR2 reads LQKENI. Trimming shortened V by 0 bases and J by 12 bases, and 12 bases separated the two germline ends.

The rearrangement uses TRBV15 and TRBJ2-5, with a weak D call TRBD1 (5 bases). V was trimmed by 1 base and J by 5 bases, leaving 8 bases between them. CDR3 size: 13 residues. Germline assignment: CDR1 LNHNV and CDR2 YYDKDF (reference sequence). The CDR3 bases are TGTGCCACCAGCAGAGCCAGGGCGGAGACCCAGTACTTC. Protein sequence: CATSRARAETQYF.

The chain carries TRBV10-2 and TRBJ1-6, with a weak D call TRBD1 (5 bases). The CDR3 extends over 17 amino acids. Looked up from germline, CDR1 is WSHSY and CDR2 is SAAADI. Trimming removed 10 bases at V and 7 bases at J, with 26 bases between. The CDR3: CATENTPYYGGNSPLHF. The CDR3 DNA sequence: TGCGCCACCGAAAACACCCCCTATTACGGGGGAAATTCACCCCTCCACTTT.

The chain carries TRBV5-6 and TRBJ2-5; no reliable D call. The length of the CDR3 is 13 residues. Germline V CDR1 and CDR2: SGHDT, YYEEEE. The germline V and J ends were trimmed by 5 bases and 2 bases, with 10 bases remaining between them. CDR3 in DNA: TGTGCCAGCAGGTACGATTCACAAGAGACCCAGTACTTC. Translating it yields CASRYDSQETQYF.

This sequence joins TRBV19 and TRBJ1-1; D is ambiguous. CDR3 length equals 15 residues. The V and J ends lost 1 base and 4 bases respectively, with 13 bases between them. Germline V gives CDR1 LNHDA, CDR2 SQIVND (reference sequence). The CDR3 DNA follows: TGTGCCAGTAGTATAGCGACGGGGATAGGCACTGAAGCTTTCTTT. This encodes CASSIATGIGTEAFF.